A single T cell receptor (beta chain) is shown here with its context. Its antigen has not been determined. Within one base of it there is no much larger clone, and no base qualities were kept. In total, roughly 670 healthy bone marrow donors made up the cohort. Cohort members were all nominally healthy when sampled, although unrecorded immune exposures were likely present. The donor tested CMV seronegative, placing the donor among the 352 seronegative members of the cohort. Every donor gave a peripheral blood sample, and the peripheral blood mononuclear cells from that sample were used for TCR beta sequencing. Genomic DNA was extracted from the blood cell samples with the Qiagen DNeasy Blood Extraction Kit. CDR1 and CDR2 (ENHRY, SYGVKD) derive from the germline V gene. Relative to germline, V is missing 3 bases and J is missing 8 bases, with 6 bases of the junction outside any gene match. The cysteine opens and the phenylalanine closes a CDR3 of 14 amino acids. The read is trimmed to its CDR3 DNA, 42 bases read in frame from base 1.

The sample belongs to a study of cytomegalovirus exposure and HLA in healthy donors (dated by TCRdb to about 2017). About the study as a whole: An earlier analysis of about 530 of the donors reported 250 to 300 Gb of sequence data and around 100 million unique TCR beta sequences obtained from about 179 million T cells. About 320 gigabases of sequencing data and 70 million to 85 million unique TCR sequences were included in an early release covering about 620 HLA-typed donors. Of the 300 to 500 genotyped donors, 81% were placed in the genetic ancestry cluster associated with self-reported Caucasian donors. The aim of the study was to test whether cataloging public T cell receptors could identify signatures of past pathogen exposure. The T cell repertoires of 666 subjects were profiled by immunosequencing and related to cytomegalovirus serostatus. Besides the first cohort of approximately 670 subjects, a separate validation cohort made up of over a hundred different subjects was used. High-throughput TCR immunosequencing, statistical association of individual TCRs with disease status, and machine learning were combined to predict cytomegalovirus infection status. In a later analysis, previously published TCR beta repertoires from about 640 donors were re-analyzed and high-resolution HLA genotyping was added so that TCR occurrence patterns could be studied. The later analysis used no new phenotypic data to find candidate immune exposures, relying instead on TCR beta sequences and their occurrence across donors. To decide whether each TCR beta V gene segment behaved as functional or pseudogenic, an earlier analysis of some 580 of the donors relied on high-throughput TCR beta sequencing. Donor age, sex, ethnicity and CMV serostatus were compiled together with the repertoire data. A later genetic analysis took genome-wide SNP genotypes for about 55% of the 666 donors and used that subset as a discovery cohort. All discovery cohort repertoires had been generated using a single sequencing platform. HLA typing included class I and class II loci at four-digit resolution. The number of typed donors differed by locus: about 620-630 for A, B, C, DRB1 and DQB1; 522 for DQA1; approximately 600 for DPA1; and some 450 for DPB1. About five DR-DQ haplotypes were handled as single units for association and clustering because linkage in the cohort was strong. Among some 400 genotyped donors of the cohort, an average of approximately 240,000 unique TCR beta nucleotide sequences were sequenced per donor, roughly 18% of them non-productive.

The investigation overall reported the following: According to a later analysis, parvovirus B19, influenza, CMV and Epstein-Barr virus appeared linked to several top co-occurrence clusters. According to a later analysis, most CMV-associated TCR beta chains appeared to be HLA-restricted, and the HLA associations seemed to be driven largely by CMV exposure. In a later genetic analysis, fewer N-insertions in productive TCRs were reported among donors in an Asian-associated ancestry cluster than the approximately 710-donor mean. Because counts were too low, roughly 16 rarely observed V segments, including chromosome 9 orphons, were left out of the earlier analysis of 500 to 750 of the donors. A cluster of highly shared sequence variants was judged likely to be a technical artifact of the sequencing pipeline. Specific HLA alleles were associated with around 18,000 TCR beta sequences at a false discovery rate of 0.05 in a later analysis. In this cohort, only TCR beta chains were sequenced, and detectable features were limited by the absence of alpha or paired-chain data. Assigning TCR associations to individual alleles was difficult when HLA alleles, especially DR and DQ, strongly co-occurred. The only immune exposure information available for the cohort was CMV serostatus. In a later analysis, HLA-associated TCR beta chains were found to be more clonally expanded and to have lower generation probabilities than equally common non-associated chains. The classifier was reported to diagnose cytomegalovirus status with high specificity and sensitivity in both the original and validation cohorts. Most TCR sequences were seen in very few donors, while some public TCRs were found in many individuals. In a later genetic analysis, a missense DCLRE1C variant was associated with V-gene and J-gene trimming of TCR beta chains, and the association was replicated in an independent cohort. In vitro tests confirmed that a few of the cytomegalovirus-associated TCR beta chains recognize cytomegalovirus antigens. In the study, approximately 160 TCR beta chains were listed as associated with cytomegalovirus. In a later analysis, TCR association rates were found to vary across HLA loci, with the most associated TCRs seen for DRB1 alleles and the fewest for HLA-C alleles. An earlier analysis of 587 of the donors showed that most TCR beta V segments appeared in productive rearrangements either about 90% or about 30% of the time, which broadly matched IMGT annotations. Correlated functional status among segregating V segments might reflect linkage disequilibrium, but an unknown experimental factor could not be ruled out. Some IMGT-functional V segments, including TRBV6-2 and TRBV6-3, could not be told apart with the 87-base-pair reads, so those segments were excluded. Because HLA typing was missing for some donors at each locus, association tests included only the typed subset. The presence/absence analyses assumed that sequencing depth was roughly uniform across donors, and that assumption may not be true. A further reported finding was that TCR beta sequences accurately predicted the HLA-A and HLA-B alleles for most subjects in the first cohort. According to the authors, the approach could potentially be generalized to other disease states and immunological phenotypes.

Library construction relied on the immunoSEQ multiplex PCR assay. The multiplex PCR relied on a mix of 60 forward primers for TCR Vbeta segments and 13 reverse primers for TCR Jbeta segments. The CDR3 region of rearranged TCR beta genes was amplified from genomic DNA with a multiplex PCR assay. The amplified TCR beta libraries were sequenced on the Illumina HiSeq System as 87-base-pair reads. The original pipeline was this. A later analysis counted some 74 million unique TCR beta chains across the roughly 700 repertoires, and approximately 11 million of these chains were shared by at least two donors. To remove PCR and sequencing errors, raw reads were error-corrected and collapsed into unique sequences using a nearest-neighbor algorithm that merged closely related sequences. To assign V, D and J gene segments, CDR3 sequences were aligned to IMGT reference sequences. For a sequence to be retained, a match of at least six nucleotides to both a V gene segment and a J gene segment was required. A rearrangement was called productive if the CDR3 had no stop codons and remained in frame with V and J, and every other rearrangement was called non-productive. CDR3 was defined by IMGT convention, running from the second conserved V-encoded cysteine to the conserved J-encoded phenylalanine. The earlier analysis of about 610 of the donors excluded sequences that lacked an unambiguous match to a single V gene segment. An earlier analysis of 587 of the donors called V segments functional above 56.7% productive rearrangements and segregating when the between-donor standard deviation exceeded 5%. A statistical classification framework was built for diagnosing cytomegalovirus status from the catalog of TCR beta chain sequences. A later analysis assigned V and J genes by comparing TCR nucleotide sequences with IMGT/GENE-DB human TR gene sequences. The TCRdist pipeline was used in a later analysis to assign CDR3 sequences and most-parsimonious VDJ recombination scenarios. In a later analysis, each TCR beta chain was defined by its CDR3 amino acid sequence together with its V-gene family, and reads lacking a unique V-gene family were excluded. A later analysis removed roughly 590 highly shared, low-generation-probability nucleotide sequences to deal with suspected cross-contamination and a sequencing artifact. In a later analysis, a clonal expansion index for each public chain was calculated from normalized within-repertoire ranks of inferred template counts. A later analysis computed generation probabilities with a VDJ recombination model fitted to out-of-frame rearrangements, and checked the results against IGoR. In a later analysis, hypergeometric tests were used to score TCR-TCR, TCR-HLA and TCR-CMV co-occurrence, with a repertoire-size bias correction applied to TCR pairs. To estimate false discovery rates, a later analysis permuted the HLA or CMV assignments 20 times. In a later analysis, co-occurring TCRs were grouped using DBSCAN, and TCRdist sequence similarity was added for clustering within HLA-allele-positive subsets. Repertoires with fewer than 30,000 or more than 120,000 public chains were left out of co-occurrence clustering, as were five repertoires with anomalous nucleotide sharing. TCRdb provides this immuneACCESS table in a form limited to in-frame rearrangements. Some clones are lacking; in checked studies, under half of them reflect an unresolved V gene, and why the rest are absent is not known. V and J calls and clone size are as listed in that table; D and trimming were resolved from the DNA. This sample comprises 100,000 or so clones, 65% to 85% of them detected only once. The ten largest clones capture 6% to 7.5% of the sample.

Here the chain combines TRBV10-3 and TRBJ2-1; TRBD2 agrees with 8 junctional bases. The sequencing input was PBMCs. The TCR comes from a young man in good health and CMV-seronegative. The nucleotide sequence reads as follows: TGTGCCATCAGTGACTTAGGACTAGCCGATGAGCAGTTCTTC. Translation gives CAISDLGLADEQFF.